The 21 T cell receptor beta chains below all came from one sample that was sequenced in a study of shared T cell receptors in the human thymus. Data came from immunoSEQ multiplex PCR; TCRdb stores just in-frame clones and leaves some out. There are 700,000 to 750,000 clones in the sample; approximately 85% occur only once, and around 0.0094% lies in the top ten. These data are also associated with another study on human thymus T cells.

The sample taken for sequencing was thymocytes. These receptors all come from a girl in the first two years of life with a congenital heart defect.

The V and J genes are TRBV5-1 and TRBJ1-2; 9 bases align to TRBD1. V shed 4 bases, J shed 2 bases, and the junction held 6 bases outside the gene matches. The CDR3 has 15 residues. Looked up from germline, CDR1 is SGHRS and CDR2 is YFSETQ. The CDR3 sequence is CASSPRDRENYGYTF. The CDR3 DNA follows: TGCGCCAGCAGCCCCCGGGACAGGGAGAACTATGGCTACACCTTC.

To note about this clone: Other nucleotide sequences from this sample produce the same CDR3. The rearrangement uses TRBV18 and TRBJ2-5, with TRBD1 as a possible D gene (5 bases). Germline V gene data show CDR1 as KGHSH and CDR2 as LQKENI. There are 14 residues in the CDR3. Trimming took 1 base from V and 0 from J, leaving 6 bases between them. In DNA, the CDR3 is TGTGCCAGCTCACCACGGACATACCAAGAGACCCAGTACTTC. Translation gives CASSPRTYQETQYF. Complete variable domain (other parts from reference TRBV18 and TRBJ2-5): NAGVMQNPRHLVRRRGQEARLRCSPMKGHSHVYWYRQLPEEGLKFMVYLQKENIIDESGMPKERFSAEFPKEGPSILRIQQVVRGDSAAYFCASSPRTYQETQYFGPGTRLLVL.

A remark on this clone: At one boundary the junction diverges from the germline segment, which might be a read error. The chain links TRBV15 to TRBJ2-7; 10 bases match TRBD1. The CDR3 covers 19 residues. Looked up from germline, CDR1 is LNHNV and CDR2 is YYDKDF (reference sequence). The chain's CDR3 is CATSRGRNFRDRGYYGQYF. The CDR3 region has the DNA TGTGCCACCAGCAGAGGCCGGAACTTCCGGGACAGGGGTTACTACGGGCAGTACTTC.

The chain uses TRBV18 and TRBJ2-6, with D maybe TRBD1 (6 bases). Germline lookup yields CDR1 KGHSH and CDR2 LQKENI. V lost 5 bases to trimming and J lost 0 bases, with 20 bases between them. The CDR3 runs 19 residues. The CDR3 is CASSIPLRDTRSGANVLTF. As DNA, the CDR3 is TGTGCCAGCTCAATCCCCCTTCGGGACACCCGCTCTGGGGCCAACGTCCTGACTTTC.

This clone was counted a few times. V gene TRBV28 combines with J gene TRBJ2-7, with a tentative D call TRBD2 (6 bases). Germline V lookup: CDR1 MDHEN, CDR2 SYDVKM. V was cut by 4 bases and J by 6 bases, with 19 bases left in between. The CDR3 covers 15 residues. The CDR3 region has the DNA TGTGCCAGCAGTTCCCCTTGGGGGGACCCTCCCGAGCAGTACTTC. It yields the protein CASSSPWGDPPEQYF.

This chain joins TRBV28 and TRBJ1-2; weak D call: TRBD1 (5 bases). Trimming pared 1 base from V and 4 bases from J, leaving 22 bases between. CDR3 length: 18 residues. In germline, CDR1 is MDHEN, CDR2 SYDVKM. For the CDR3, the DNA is TGTGCCAGCAGTTTATTAGGACACAAGAAGGGTCTAGGCTATGGCTACACCTTC. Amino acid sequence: CASSLLGHKKGLGYGYTF.

DNA for the CDR3: TGCGCCAGCAGCCAAAGGAGAATAATGACAGGGAAAAACACTGAAGCTTTCTTT. Translated, it gives CASSQRRIMTGKNTEAFF. This chain links TRBV4-3 with TRBJ1-1; 7 nucleotides match TRBD1. The CDR3 totals 18 residues. The germline V gene has CDR1 LGHNA and CDR2 YSLEER. V lost 2 bases, J lost 2 bases, and 14 bases stayed unmatched.

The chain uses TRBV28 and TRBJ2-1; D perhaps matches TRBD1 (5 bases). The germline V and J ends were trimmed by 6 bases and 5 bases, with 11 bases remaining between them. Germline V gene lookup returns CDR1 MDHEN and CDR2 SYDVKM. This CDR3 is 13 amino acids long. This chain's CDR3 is CASRDWGDNEQFF. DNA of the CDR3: TGTGCCAGCAGAGACTGGGGCGACAATGAGCAGTTCTTC.

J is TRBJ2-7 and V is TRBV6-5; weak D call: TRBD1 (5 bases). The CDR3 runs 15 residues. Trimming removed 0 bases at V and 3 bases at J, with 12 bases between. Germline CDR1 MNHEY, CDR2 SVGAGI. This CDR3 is CASSYSPKTDYEQYF. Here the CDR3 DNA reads TGTGCCAGCAGTTACTCCCCGAAGACAGACTACGAGCAGTACTTC.

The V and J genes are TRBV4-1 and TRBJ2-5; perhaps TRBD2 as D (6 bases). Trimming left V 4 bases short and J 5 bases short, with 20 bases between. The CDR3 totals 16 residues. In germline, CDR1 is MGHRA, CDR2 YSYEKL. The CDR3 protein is CASSPPGGTSRETQYF. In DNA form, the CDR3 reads TGCGCCAGCAGCCCTCCCGGGGGAACCTCGCGGGAGACCCAGTACTTC.

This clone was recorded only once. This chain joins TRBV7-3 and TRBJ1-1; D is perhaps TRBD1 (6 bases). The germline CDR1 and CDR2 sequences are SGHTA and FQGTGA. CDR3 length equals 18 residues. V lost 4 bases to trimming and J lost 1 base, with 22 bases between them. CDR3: CASSSQGLTRYRNTEAFF. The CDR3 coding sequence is TGTGCCAGCAGCTCACAGGGCTTAACCCGTTATCGGAACACTGAAGCTTTCTTT.

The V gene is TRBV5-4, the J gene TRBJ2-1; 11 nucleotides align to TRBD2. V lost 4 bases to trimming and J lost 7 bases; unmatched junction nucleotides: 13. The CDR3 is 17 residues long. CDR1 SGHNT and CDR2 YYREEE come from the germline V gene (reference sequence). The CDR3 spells CASSPEIAGGPINEQFF. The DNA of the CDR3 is TGTGCCAGCAGCCCCGAGATAGCGGGGGGGCCGATAAATGAGCAGTTCTTC.

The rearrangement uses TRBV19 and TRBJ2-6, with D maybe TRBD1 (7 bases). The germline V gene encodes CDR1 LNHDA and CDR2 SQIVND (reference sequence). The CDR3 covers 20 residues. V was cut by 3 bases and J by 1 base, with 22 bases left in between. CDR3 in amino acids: CASSILIDRDSPSGANVLTF. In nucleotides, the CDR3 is TGTGCCAGTAGTATCCTCATCGACAGGGACTCGCCGTCTGGGGCCAACGTCCTGACTTTC.

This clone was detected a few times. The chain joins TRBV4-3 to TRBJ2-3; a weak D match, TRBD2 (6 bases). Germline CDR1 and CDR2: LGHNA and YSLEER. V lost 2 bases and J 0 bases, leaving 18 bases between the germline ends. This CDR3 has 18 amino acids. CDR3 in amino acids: CASSQLLAGQTSTDTQYF. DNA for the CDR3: TGCGCCAGCAGCCAACTTCTGGCGGGGCAAACTAGCACAGATACGCAGTATTTT.

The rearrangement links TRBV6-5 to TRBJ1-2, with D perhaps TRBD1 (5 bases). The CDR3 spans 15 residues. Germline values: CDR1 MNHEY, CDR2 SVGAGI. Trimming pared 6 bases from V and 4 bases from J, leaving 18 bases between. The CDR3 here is CASSRDRGEIYGYTF. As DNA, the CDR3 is TGTGCCAGCAGCCGGGACCGGGGGGAGATCTATGGCTACACCTTC.

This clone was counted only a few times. The CDR3 bases are TGTGCCAGCAGCCGGGACAGGGGGAACTATGGCTACACCTTC. This gives the protein CASSRDRGNYGYTF. The chain links TRBV6-1 to TRBJ1-2; 11 bases are a match to TRBD1. This CDR3 has 14 amino acids. CDR1 MNHNS and CDR2 SASEGT come from the germline V gene. V trimming: 6 bases; J trimming: 2 bases; junction bases outside the gene matches: 2.

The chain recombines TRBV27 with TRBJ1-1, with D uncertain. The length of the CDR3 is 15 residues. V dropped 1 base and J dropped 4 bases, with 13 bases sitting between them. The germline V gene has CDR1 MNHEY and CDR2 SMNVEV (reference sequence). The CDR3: CASSLWRSPGTEAFF. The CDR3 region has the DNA TGTGCCAGCAGTTTATGGAGGTCCCCGGGCACTGAAGCTTTCTTT.

As DNA, the CDR3 is TGTGCCAGCAGCTTGGGGGGGACAGGGTTTCAGACCCAGTACTTC. Translation: CASSLGGTGFQTQYF. The chain recombines TRBV5-6 with TRBJ2-5; 9 nucleotides match TRBD1. The V and J ends lost 0 bases and 6 bases, in that order; junction bases with no gene match: 6. From germline, CDR1 is SGHDT and CDR2 YYEEEE. This CDR3 has 15 residues. Based on the CDR3 plus reference TRBV5-6 and TRBJ2-5, the full variable domain is DAGVTQSPTHLIKTRGQQVTLRCSPKSGHDTVSWYQQALGQGPQFIFQYYEEEERQRGNFPDRFSGHQFPNYSSELNVNALLLGDSALYLCASSLGGTGFQTQYFGPGTRLLVL.

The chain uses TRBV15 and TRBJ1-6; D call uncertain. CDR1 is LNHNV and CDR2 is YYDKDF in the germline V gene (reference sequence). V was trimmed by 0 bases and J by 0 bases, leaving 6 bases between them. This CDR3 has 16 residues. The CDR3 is CATSRDFSSYNSPLHF. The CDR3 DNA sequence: TGTGCCACCAGCAGAGATTTTAGCTCCTATAATTCACCCCTCCACTTT.

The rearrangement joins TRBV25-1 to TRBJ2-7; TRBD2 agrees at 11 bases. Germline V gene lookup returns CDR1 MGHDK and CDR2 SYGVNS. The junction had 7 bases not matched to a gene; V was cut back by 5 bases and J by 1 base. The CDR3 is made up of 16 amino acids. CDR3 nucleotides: TGTGCCAGCAGTTCGGCTAGCGGGGGGCCTTCCTACGAGCAGTACTTC. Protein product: CASSSASGGPSYEQYF.

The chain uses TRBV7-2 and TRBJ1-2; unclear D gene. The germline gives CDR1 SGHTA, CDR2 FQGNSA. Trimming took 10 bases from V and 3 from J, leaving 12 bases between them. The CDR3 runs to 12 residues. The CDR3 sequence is CATPEEYYGYTF. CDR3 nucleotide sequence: TGTGCCACCCCAGAAGAATACTATGGCTACACCTTC. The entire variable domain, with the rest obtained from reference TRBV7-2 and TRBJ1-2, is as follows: GAGVSQSPSNKVTEKGKDVELRCDPISGHTALYWYRQSLGQGLEFLIYFQGNSAPDKSGLPSDRFSAERTGGSVSTLTIQRTQQEDSAVYLCATPEEYYGYTFGSGTRLTVV.